Listed below are T cell receptor beta chains from one sample, sequenced in a study of T cell responses to AZD1222 COVID-19 vaccine. Sequencing was performed with immunoSEQ multiplex PCR; in TCRdb, only in-frame clones are kept and a portion is missing. The profile shows 120,000 or so clones, approximately 90% of them singletons. The sample here was peripheral blood, taken on day 0 of MenACWY control vaccination. These receptors all come from an adult in good health. The CDR3 runs from the conserved cysteine through the conserved F or W. Fields, in order: J gene, D gene, CDR3 length, clone size, V gene, CDR3 protein, CDR3 DNA. The D gene is left open where the match is weak. The size of a clone is reported for some rows only, either as once, few or many, or as a class for expanded clones.

J gene: TRBJ2-3
D gene: TRBD2
CDR3 length: 18
clone size: -
V gene: TRBV11-3
CDR3 protein: CASSPGGGKRAYTDTQYF
CDR3 DNA: TGTGCCAGCAGCCCCGGGGGGGGGAAGCGGGCATACACAGATACGCAGTATTTT

J gene: TRBJ2-2
D gene: -
CDR3 length: 14
clone size: -
V gene: TRBV11-3
CDR3 protein: CASSLGGSTGELFF
CDR3 DNA: TGTGCCAGCAGCTTAGGGGGGTCCACCGGGGAGCTGTTTTTT

J gene: TRBJ2-5
D gene: -
CDR3 length: 12
clone size: -
V gene: TRBV7-9
CDR3 protein: CASSLVYETQYF
CDR3 DNA: TGTGCCAGCAGCTTAGTATACGAGACCCAGTACTTC

J gene: TRBJ2-3
D gene: -
CDR3 length: 15
clone size: -
V gene: TRBV4-1
CDR3 protein: CASSQGTTVGDTQYF
CDR3 DNA: TGCGCCAGCAGCCAAGGGACTACAGTTGGAGATACGCAGTATTTT

J gene: TRBJ1-3
D gene: -
CDR3 length: 14
clone size: few
V gene: TRBV5-6
CDR3 protein: CASSFWETGNTIYF
CDR3 DNA: TGTGCCAGCAGCTTTTGGGAAACGGGAAACACCATATATTTT

J gene: TRBJ1-3
D gene: -
CDR3 length: 15
clone size: -
V gene: TRBV28
CDR3 protein: CASSTQGMVGNTIYF
CDR3 DNA: TGTGCCAGCAGCACCCAAGGGATGGTGGGAAACACCATATATTTT

J gene: TRBJ2-1
D gene: TRBD2
CDR3 length: 20
clone size: -
V gene: TRBV4-2
CDR3 protein: CASSQVGASGRVGAHNEQFF
CDR3 DNA: TGTGCCAGCAGCCAAGTAGGGGCTAGCGGGAGGGTCGGGGCACACAATGAGCAGTTCTTC

J gene: TRBJ1-5
D gene: -
CDR3 length: 15
clone size: -
V gene: TRBV18
CDR3 protein: CASSPPGAADQPQHF
CDR3 DNA: TGTGCCAGCTCACCACCAGGGGCGGCCGATCAGCCCCAGCATTTT

J gene: TRBJ2-7
D gene: TRBD1
CDR3 length: 13
clone size: -
V gene: TRBV30
CDR3 protein: CAWSRQGAYEQYF
CDR3 DNA: TGTGCCTGGAGCAGGCAGGGGGCCTACGAGCAGTACTTC

J gene: TRBJ2-1
D gene: -
CDR3 length: 16
clone size: -
V gene: TRBV7-3
CDR3 protein: CASSTSGTRGPLEQFF
CDR3 DNA: TGTGCCAGCAGCACATCCGGGACTAGGGGGCCTTTGGAGCAGTTCTTC

J gene: TRBJ2-2
D gene: -
CDR3 length: 15
clone size: -
V gene: TRBV24-1
CDR3 protein: CATSDGGIGTGELFF
CDR3 DNA: TGTGCCACCAGTGATGGAGGCATTGGGACCGGGGAGCTGTTTTTT

J gene: TRBJ2-7
D gene: -
CDR3 length: 16
clone size: -
V gene: TRBV6-1
CDR3 protein: CASSEATWTTTYEQYF
CDR3 DNA: TGTGCCAGCAGTGAGGCCACATGGACTACGACCTACGAGCAGTACTTC

J gene: TRBJ1-1
D gene: -
CDR3 length: 16
clone size: -
V gene: TRBV7-9
CDR3 protein: CASSLGGWEVDTEAFF
CDR3 DNA: TGTGCCAGCAGCTTAGGAGGGTGGGAGGTGGACACTGAAGCTTTCTTT

J gene: TRBJ1-4
D gene: -
CDR3 length: 13
clone size: -
V gene: TRBV30
CDR3 protein: CAWRAGPGEKLFF
CDR3 DNA: TGTGCCTGGAGGGCAGGGCCAGGGGAAAAACTGTTTTTT

J gene: TRBJ2-1
D gene: TRBD2
CDR3 length: 15
clone size: -
V gene: TRBV7-2
CDR3 protein: CASRTSGRTAENQFF
CDR3 DNA: TGTGCCAGCAGGACTAGCGGGAGGACTGCTGAGAATCAGTTCTTC

J gene: TRBJ2-1
D gene: -
CDR3 length: 12
clone size: once
V gene: TRBV11-1
CDR3 protein: CASSLPSNEQFF
CDR3 DNA: TGTGCCAGCAGCTTACCCTCAAATGAGCAGTTCTTC

J gene: TRBJ2-2
D gene: -
CDR3 length: 15
clone size: -
V gene: TRBV6-2/TRBV6-3
CDR3 protein: CASSTLGPNTGELFF
CDR3 DNA: TGTGCCAGCAGTACACTAGGACCGAACACCGGGGAGCTGTTTTTT

J gene: TRBJ2-3
D gene: -
CDR3 length: 15
clone size: -
V gene: TRBV7-9
CDR3 protein: CASSPSGTSTDTQYF
CDR3 DNA: TGTGCCAGCAGCCCGAGCGGCACTAGCACAGATACGCAGTATTTT

J gene: TRBJ1-3
D gene: -
CDR3 length: 15
clone size: -
V gene: TRBV6-1
CDR3 protein: CASSENGFSGNTIYF
CDR3 DNA: TGTGCCAGCAGTGAGAACGGGTTCTCTGGAAACACCATATATTTT

J gene: TRBJ2-7
D gene: TRBD2
CDR3 length: 19
clone size: -
V gene: TRBV6-1
CDR3 protein: CASSAPQGTSGLVSYEQYF
CDR3 DNA: TGTGCCAGCAGTGCACCACAGGGGACTAGCGGTCTTGTCTCCTACGAGCAGTACTTC

J gene: TRBJ2-5
D gene: TRBD1
CDR3 length: 17
clone size: -
V gene: TRBV6-2/TRBV6-3
CDR3 protein: CASSWGQGQGSVKTQYF
CDR3 DNA: TGTGCCAGCAGCTGGGGCCAGGGACAGGGGTCGGTGAAGACCCAGTACTTC

J gene: TRBJ2-1
D gene: TRBD2
CDR3 length: 16
clone size: -
V gene: TRBV9
CDR3 protein: CASSTGLAGSFDEQFF
CDR3 DNA: TGTGCCAGCAGCACAGGACTAGCGGGATCTTTCGATGAGCAGTTCTTC

J gene: TRBJ2-3
D gene: -
CDR3 length: 15
clone size: -
V gene: TRBV7-6
CDR3 protein: CASSSWTARTDTQYF
CDR3 DNA: TGTGCCAGCAGCTCTTGGACGGCGCGGACAGATACGCAGTATTTT